This TCR beta chain is from a study of blood T cell repertoires in COVID-19. In the original processing: Estimation of nucleated cell counts relied on the amplification of reference gene primers. TCRdb's table, derived via immunoSEQ multiplex PCR, lists solely in-frame clones and lacks some. V, J and clone size derive from that table, while D and trimming were established from the DNA sequence. The sample carries 150,000 to 200,000 clones, 88% recorded once. After removal of 6 bases from V and 9 bases from J, the junction contained 11 bases not matched to a gene. In germline, CDR1 is MNHEY, CDR2 SVGAGI. CDR3 length equals 14 residues.

V usage is TRBV6-5 and J usage is TRBJ2-4, with 7 positions matching TRBD1. This TCR was recovered from a man aged 35 to 55 with active or convalescent COVID-19. Sequenced: peripheral blood. The CDR3 sequence is CASRVEGAGGIQYF. The CDR3 nucleotides read TGTGCCAGCAGGGTCGAGGGGGCCGGTGGCATTCAGTACTTC.